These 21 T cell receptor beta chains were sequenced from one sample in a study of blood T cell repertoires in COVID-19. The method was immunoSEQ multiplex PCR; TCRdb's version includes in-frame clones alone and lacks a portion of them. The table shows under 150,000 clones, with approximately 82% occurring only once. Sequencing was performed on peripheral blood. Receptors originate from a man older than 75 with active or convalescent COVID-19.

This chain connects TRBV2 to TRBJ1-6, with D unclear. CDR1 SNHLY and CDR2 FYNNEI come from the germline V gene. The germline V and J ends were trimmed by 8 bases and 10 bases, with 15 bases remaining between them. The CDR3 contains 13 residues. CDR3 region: CASREAGGSPLHF. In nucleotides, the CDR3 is TGTGCCAGCCGCGAGGCAGGAGGGTCACCCCTCCACTTT.

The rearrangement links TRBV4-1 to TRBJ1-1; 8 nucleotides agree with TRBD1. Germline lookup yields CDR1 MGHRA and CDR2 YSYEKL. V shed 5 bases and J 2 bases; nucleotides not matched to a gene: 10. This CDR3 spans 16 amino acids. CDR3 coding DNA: TGCGCCAGCAGCAGAGGTCCAGGGGGCGGCAACACTGAAGCTTTCTTT. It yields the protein CASSRGPGGGNTEAFF.

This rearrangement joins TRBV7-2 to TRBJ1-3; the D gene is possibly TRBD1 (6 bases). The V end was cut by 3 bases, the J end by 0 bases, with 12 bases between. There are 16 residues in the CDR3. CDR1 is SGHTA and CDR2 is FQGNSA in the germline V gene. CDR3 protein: CASSFSGVTSGNTIYF. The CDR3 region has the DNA TGTGCCAGCAGCTTTTCAGGGGTTACCTCTGGAAACACCATATATTTT.

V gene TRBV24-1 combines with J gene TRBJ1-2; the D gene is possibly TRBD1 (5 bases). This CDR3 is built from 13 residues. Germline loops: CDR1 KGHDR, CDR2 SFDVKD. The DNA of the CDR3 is TGTGAGGTTCTTGCAGGGATTAACTATGGCTACACCTTC. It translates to CEVLAGINYGYTF.

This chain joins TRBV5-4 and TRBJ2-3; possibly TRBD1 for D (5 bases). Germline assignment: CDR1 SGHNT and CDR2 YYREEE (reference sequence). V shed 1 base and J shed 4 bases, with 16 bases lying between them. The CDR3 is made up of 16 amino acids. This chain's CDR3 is CASSLKGRRWADTQYF. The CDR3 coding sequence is TGTGCCAGCAGCTTGAAGGGGCGTCGATGGGCAGATACGCAGTATTTT.

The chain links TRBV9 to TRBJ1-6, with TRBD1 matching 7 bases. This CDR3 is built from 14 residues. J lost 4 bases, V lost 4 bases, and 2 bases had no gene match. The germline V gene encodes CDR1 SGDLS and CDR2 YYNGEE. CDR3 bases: TGTGCCAGCAGCTTGGGACAGTATAATTCACCCCTCCACTTT. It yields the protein CASSLGQYNSPLHF.

CDR3: CSVLQGNTEAFF. In nucleotides, the CDR3 is TGCAGCGTACTACAGGGGAACACTGAAGCTTTCTTT. The genes are TRBV29-1 and TRBJ1-1; D may be TRBD1 (6 bases). This CDR3 has 12 amino acids. Deletions cut 6 bases from V and 1 base from J, with 9 bases between. Germline values: CDR1 SQVTM, CDR2 ANQGSEA.

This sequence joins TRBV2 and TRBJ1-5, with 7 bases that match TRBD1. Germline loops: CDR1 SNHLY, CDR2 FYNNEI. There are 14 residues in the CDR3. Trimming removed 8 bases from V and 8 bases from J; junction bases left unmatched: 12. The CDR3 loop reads CASAEGTTGEPQHF. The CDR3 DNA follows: TGTGCCAGCGCGGAAGGAACTACAGGGGAGCCCCAGCATTTT.

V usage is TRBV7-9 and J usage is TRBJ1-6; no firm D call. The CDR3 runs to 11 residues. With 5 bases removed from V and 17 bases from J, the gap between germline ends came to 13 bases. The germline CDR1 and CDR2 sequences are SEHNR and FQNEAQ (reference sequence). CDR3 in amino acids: CASSTQDGIHF. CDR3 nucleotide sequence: TGTGCCAGCAGCACTCAAGACGGGATCCACTTT.

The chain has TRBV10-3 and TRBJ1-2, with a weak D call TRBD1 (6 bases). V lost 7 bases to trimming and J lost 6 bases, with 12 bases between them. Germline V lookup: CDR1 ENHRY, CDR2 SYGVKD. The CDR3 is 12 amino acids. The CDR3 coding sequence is TGTGCCATCATGGATAAGGGGGATGGCTACACCTTC. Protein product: CAIMDKGDGYTF.

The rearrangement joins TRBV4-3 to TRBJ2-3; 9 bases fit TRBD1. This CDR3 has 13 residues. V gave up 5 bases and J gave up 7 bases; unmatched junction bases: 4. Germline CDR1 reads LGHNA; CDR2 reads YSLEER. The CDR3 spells CASSGQGRHTQYF. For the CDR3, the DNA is TGCGCCAGCAGCGGACAGGGGCGGCATACGCAGTATTTT.

The DNA of the CDR3 is TGTGCCAGCAGCCCCGCGAGTTCTAATGAAAAACTGTTTTTT. Its protein is CASSPASSNEKLFF. V usage is TRBV6-5 and J usage is TRBJ1-4; D uncertain. CDR3 length: 14 residues. Germline V lookup: CDR1 MNHEY, CDR2 SVGAGI. V was trimmed by 6 bases and J by 3 bases, leaving 11 bases between them.

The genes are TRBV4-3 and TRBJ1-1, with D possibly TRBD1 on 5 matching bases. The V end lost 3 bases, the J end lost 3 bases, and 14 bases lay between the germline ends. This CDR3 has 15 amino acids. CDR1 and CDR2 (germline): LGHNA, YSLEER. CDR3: CASSHQPGGDTEAFF. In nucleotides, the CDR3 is TGCGCCAGCAGCCACCAACCGGGAGGGGACACTGAAGCTTTCTTT.

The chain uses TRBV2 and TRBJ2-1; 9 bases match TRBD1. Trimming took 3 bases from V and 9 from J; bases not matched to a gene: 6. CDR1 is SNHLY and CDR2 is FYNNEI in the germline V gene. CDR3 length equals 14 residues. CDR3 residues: CASSDLTGGVEQFF. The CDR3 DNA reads TGTGCCAGCAGTGATCTGACAGGGGGGGTTGAGCAGTTCTTC.

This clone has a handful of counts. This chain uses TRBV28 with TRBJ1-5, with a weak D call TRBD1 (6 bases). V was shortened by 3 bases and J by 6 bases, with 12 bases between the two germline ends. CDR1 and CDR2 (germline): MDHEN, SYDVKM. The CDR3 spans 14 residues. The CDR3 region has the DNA TGTGCCAGCAGTTTGAGGGGGAACAGTCAGCCCCAGCATTTT. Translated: CASSLRGNSQPQHF.

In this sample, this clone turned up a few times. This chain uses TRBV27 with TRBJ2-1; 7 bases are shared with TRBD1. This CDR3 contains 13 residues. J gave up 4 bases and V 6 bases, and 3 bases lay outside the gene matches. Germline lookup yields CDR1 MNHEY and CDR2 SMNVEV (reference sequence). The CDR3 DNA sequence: TGTGCCAGCAGAGGGGGCAATTACAATGAGCAGTTCTTC. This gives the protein CASRGGNYNEQFF.

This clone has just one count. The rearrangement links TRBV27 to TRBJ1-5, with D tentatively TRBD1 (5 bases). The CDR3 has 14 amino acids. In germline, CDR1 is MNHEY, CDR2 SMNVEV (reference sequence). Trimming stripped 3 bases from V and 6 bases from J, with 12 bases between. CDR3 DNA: TGTGCCAGCAGTTTCTCGGGGGGAACTCAGCCCCAGCATTTT. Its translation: CASSFSGGTQPQHF.

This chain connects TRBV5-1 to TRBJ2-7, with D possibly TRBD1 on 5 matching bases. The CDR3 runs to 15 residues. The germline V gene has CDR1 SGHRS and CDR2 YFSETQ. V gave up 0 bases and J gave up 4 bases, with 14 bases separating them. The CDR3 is CASSLGSGSQYEQYF. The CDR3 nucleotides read TGCGCCAGCAGCTTGGGGTCAGGGTCCCAATACGAGCAGTACTTC. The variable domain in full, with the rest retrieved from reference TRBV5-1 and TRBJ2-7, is KAGVTQTPRYLIKTRGQQVTLSCSPISGHRSVSWYQQTPGQGLQFLFEYFSETQRNKGNFPGRFSGRQFSNSRSEMNVSTLELGDSALYLCASSLGSGSQYEQYFGPGTRLTVT.

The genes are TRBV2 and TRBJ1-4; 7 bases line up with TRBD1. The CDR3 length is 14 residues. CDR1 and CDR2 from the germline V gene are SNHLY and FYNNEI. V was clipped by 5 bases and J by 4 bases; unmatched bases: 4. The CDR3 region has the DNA TGTGCCAGCAGTAGGGACAGCTATAATGAAAAACTGTTTTTT. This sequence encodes CASSRDSYNEKLFF.

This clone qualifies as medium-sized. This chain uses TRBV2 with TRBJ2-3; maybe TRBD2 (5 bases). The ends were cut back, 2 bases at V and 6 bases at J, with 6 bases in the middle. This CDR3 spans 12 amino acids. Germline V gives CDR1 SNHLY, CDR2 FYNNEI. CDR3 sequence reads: CASSESGDTQYF. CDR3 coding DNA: TGTGCCAGCAGTGAATCGGGGGATACGCAGTATTTT.

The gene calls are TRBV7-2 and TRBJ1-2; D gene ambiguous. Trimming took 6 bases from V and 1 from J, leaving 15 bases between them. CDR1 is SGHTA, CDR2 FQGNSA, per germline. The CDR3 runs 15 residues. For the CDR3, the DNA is TGTGCCAGCAGATTCAGTACCGGGATTAACTATGGCTACACCTTC. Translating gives CASRFSTGINYGYTF.